The T cell receptor beta chain under discussion was sequenced for a study of shared clonotypes between healthy human individuals. Study conclusions and caveats: What limited the represented genetic and exposure-history diversity was the small number of donors.

Produced via immunoSEQ multiplex PCR; TCRdb's table is partial and in-frame only. The sample consists of 600,000 to 700,000 clones, 73% of them appearing once. Of note for this clone: Its antigen is undetermined.

The CDR3 is made up of 14 amino acids. Trimming removed 6 bases from V and 6 bases from J; junction bases left unmatched: 5. The germline V gene encodes CDR1 LNHDA and CDR2 SQIVND (reference sequence). This clonotype was sampled from a woman aged 25-40 years in good health. The rearrangement joins TRBV19 to TRBJ2-1, with TRBD2 matching 10 bases. Sequenced material: memory CD4+ T cells sorted from blood. Stated subset: CD45RA-negative fraction. The CDR3 reads CASRASGSPNEQFF. DNA for the CDR3: TGTGCCAGTAGGGCTAGCGGGAGCCCCAATGAGCAGTTCTTC.